This T cell receptor beta chain appears in the sequencing data of a study of OX40 agonist ivuxolimab in advanced cancers. About the investigation overall: Ivuxolimab was a fully human IgG2 agonistic monoclonal antibody targeting the costimulatory receptor OX40 (CD134). Intravenous ivuxolimab was administered to patients every 2 weeks at six dose levels: 0.01, 0.1, 0.3, 1.5, 3 and 10 mg/kg. Among the approximately 54 dose-escalation patients, approximately 20 had hepatocellular carcinoma, roughly 15 melanoma, 9 renal cell carcinoma and 9 head and neck cancer. In the dose-escalation cohort, approximately 80% of patients were male, and the mean age was 60 years with a range of 23 to 79. Patients were allowed to have had prior anti-PD-1, anti-PD-L1 or anti-CTLA-4 therapy, and roughly 40% of the dose-escalation patients had previously received checkpoint inhibitors. Partial responses were achieved by three dose-escalation patients, of whom one had hepatocellular carcinoma and two had cutaneous melanoma. The purpose of peripheral TCRbeta sequencing was to test whether ivuxolimab changed TCR sequence diversity and led to clonal T-cell expansion. The monotherapy dose-escalation portion (N of about 50 patients) of the phase I ivuxolimab trial is reported in the paper.

The trial excluded patients who had a history of autoimmune disease or who were on systemic immunosuppression. Peripheral blood for TCR sequencing was collected from all dose cohorts at baseline, on cycle 4 day 1, and on cycle 7 day 1. The samples were taken from a phase I, first-in-human, multicenter, open-label dose-escalation trial of ivuxolimab. Adults with locally advanced or metastatic head and neck squamous cell, hepatocellular, melanoma or renal cell carcinoma were enrolled in the trial. CD4+ and CD8+ T cells were sorted separately from peripheral blood before TCR sequencing. To sequence the TCRbeta CDR3 region, genomic DNA was isolated from the sorted cells. The immunoSEQ Assay was used to sequence the TCRbeta CDR3 regions. Here the immuneACCESS table is served through TCRdb, limited to in-frame sequences with V and J called. Missing clones are a known gap in these copies; in checked studies unresolved V genes cover under half, and the rest lacks a known reason. Recorded for this sample are fewer than 65,000 clones; about nine tenths of them occurred a single time. The ten largest clones capture 4.2% of the sample.

Beyond this particular receptor, the publication reports: Low levels of normalized T-cell clonal expansion were also seen in some patients who did not respond. Antigen specificity was not determined for the clonally expanded peripheral T cells. In the 0.1-3.0 mg/kg groups, partial responders had among the lowest normalized peripheral clonal expansion, particularly in CD8+ T cells. Clonal expansion of both CD4+ and CD8+ blood T cells was observed from baseline to week 6 at doses 0.1 to 3.0 mg/kg. After ivuxolimab, CD8+ T cells had more expanded clones than CD4+ T cells on average.

Based on its abundance in the sample, this clone is medium-sized (0.01 to 0.1%). This receptor's antigen is unknown. No base quality information exists; no much larger clone differs at one position. This specimen was CD4+ or CD8+ T cells sorted from blood, taken in a trial of the OX40 agonist ivuxolimab. This receptor was identified in an adult with an advanced solid tumor such as melanoma, head and neck, liver or kidney cancer.

The DNA sequence is TGTGCCAGTTCGAGGTTCTACAATGAGCAGTTCTTC. Its coded protein is CASSRFYNEQFF. The V gene is TRBV6-1 and the J gene is TRBJ2-1; the D gene remains uncertain. Reading from cysteine to phenylalanine, the CDR3 counts 12 amino acids. This entry keeps only the CDR3 DNA: 36 bases, framed from base 1. From a lookup of the germline V gene, CDR1 and CDR2 are MNHNS and SASEGT. Cut back by 9 bases and 3 bases, the V and J ends lie 9 bases apart.